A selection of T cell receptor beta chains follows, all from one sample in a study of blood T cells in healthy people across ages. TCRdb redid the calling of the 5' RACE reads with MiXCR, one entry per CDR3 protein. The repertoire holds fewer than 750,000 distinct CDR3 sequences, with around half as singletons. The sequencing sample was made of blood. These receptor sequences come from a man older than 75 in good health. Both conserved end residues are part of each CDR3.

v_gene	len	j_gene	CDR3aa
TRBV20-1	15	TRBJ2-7	CSASGLQGANYEQYF
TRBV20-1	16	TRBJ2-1	CSARDLGERSYNEQFF
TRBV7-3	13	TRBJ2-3	CASSLVTTDTQYF
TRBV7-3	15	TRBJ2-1	CASSLFRNSCNEQFF
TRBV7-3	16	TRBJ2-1	CASSLSMGQGRGEQFF
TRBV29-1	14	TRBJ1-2	CSVLTAYKSYGYTF
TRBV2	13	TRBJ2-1	CASSSDRGGEQFF
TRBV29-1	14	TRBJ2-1	CSVGGGSSYNEQFF
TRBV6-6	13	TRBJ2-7	CASSTTQAYEQYF
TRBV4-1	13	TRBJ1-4	CASSQDEDEKLFF
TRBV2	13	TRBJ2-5	CASKRGQQETQYF
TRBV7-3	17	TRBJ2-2	CASSLTGTSGYTGELFF
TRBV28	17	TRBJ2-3	CASSHRDGGGSPDTRYF
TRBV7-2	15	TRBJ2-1	CASSLKGGGLNEQFF
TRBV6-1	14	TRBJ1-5	CASSEGGANQPQHF
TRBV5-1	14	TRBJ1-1	CASSVAGPNTEAFF
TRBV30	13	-	CAWSRQGANIQYF
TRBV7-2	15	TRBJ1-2	CASSLGTVNSDGYTF
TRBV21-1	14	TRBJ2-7	CASSKAPRPYEQYF
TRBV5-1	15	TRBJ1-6	CASSGRGGRDSPLHF
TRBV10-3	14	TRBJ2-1	CAIGGLADRNEQFF
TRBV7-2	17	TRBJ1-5	CASSPQPGGAYSQPQHF
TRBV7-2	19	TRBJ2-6	CASSQGQSFSMSGANVLTF
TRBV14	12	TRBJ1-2	CTSSPQNYGYTF
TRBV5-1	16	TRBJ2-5	CASSPGLAVNQETQYF
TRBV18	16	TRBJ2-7	CASSPSRRDRLYEQYF
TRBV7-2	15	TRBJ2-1	CASSFGLAGLNEQFF
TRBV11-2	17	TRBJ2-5	CASSREVLAGFKETQYF
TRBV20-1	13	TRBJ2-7	CSAIGDRDYEQYF
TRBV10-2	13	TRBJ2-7	CASEASPGYEQYF
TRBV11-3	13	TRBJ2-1	CASSLRLAEEQFF
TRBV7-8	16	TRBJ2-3	CASSPTGSGSTDTQYF
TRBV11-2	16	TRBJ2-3	CASSLSRDTSTDTQYF
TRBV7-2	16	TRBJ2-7	CASSLVSSVSNYEQYF
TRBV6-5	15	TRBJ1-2	CASSYSSLANYGYTF
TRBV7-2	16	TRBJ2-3	CASSLYQGKEGDTQYF
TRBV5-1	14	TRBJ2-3	CASSWGQGSDTQYF
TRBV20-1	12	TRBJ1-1	CSAADRVSWAFF
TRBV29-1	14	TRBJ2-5	CSVVLAEIQETQYF
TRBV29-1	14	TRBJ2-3	CSASARARSDTQYF
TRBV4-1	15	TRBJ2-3	CASSQAGSGGDTQYF
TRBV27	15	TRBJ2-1	CASRLSGAAYNEQFF
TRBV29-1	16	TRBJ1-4	CSVGDLGVSTNEKLFF
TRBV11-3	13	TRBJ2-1	CASSGTGRNEQFF
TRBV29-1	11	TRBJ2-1	CSVERIPEQFF
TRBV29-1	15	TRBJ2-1	CSVEGGTGGLDEQFF
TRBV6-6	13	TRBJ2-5	CASSPYGRETQYF
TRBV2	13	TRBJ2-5	CASSAGTRETQYF
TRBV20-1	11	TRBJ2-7	CSAPQGYEQYF
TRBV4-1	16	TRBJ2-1	CASSTWAGASYNEQFF
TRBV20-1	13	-	CSATKGGTYEQYF
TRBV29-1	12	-	CSVEPSGSEQYF
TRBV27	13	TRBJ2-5	CASSGTSGGEQYF
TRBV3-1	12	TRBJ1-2	CASSQYQGSYTF